This T cell receptor beta chain emerged from a study of blood T cell repertoires in COVID-19. Study at large: COVID-19 samples collected from the United States, Italy and Spain covered acute and convalescent phases. PBMCs, B-cell-depleted T cells, or T cells were the source of the cDNA or gDNA that made up the material.

In the authors' workflow: Reference gene primer amplification in the assay estimated nucleated cell counts. Sequencing was performed with immunoSEQ multiplex PCR; in TCRdb, only in-frame clones are kept and a portion is missing. D and trimming were read from the DNA, whereas the V and J calls and clone size are those reported in that table. The table lists 120,000 or so clones, 60% to 85% of them singletons. CDR1 is MNHNY and CDR2 is SVGAGI in the germline V gene (reference sequence). This CDR3 contains 12 residues. The V gene lost 2 bases and the J gene lost 4 bases, with 3 bases spanning the gap. The chain employs TRBV6-6 and TRBJ2-1; D call uncertain. The receptor was derived from a man between 70 and 80 years old with acute or convalescent COVID-19. The sequencing sample was made of peripheral blood. In DNA form, the CDR3 reads TGTGCCAGCAGTTACCAGTACAATGAGCAGTTCTTC. It codes for CASSYQYNEQFF.